A selection of T cell receptor beta chains follows, all from one sample in a study of cytomegalovirus exposure and HLA in healthy donors. Only in-frame clones appear in the TCRdb table, and some are missing; sequencing was by immunoSEQ multiplex PCR. The sample carries roughly 100,000 clones, approximately 79% recorded once. Sequenced material: PBMCs. The receptor set was obtained from a man aged 25-45 years in good health and CMV-seropositive. CDR3s include the opening cysteine and the closing phenylalanine or tryptophan. Fields, in order: J gene, D gene, V gene, clone size, CDR3 DNA, CDR3 protein. A D gene is named only where the DNA matches it firmly. Only part of the rows carry a size: once, few, many, or a class if the clone is expanded.

j_call: TRBJ1-2; d_call: -; v_call: TRBV19; clone_size: once; cdr3_nt: TGTGCCAGTAGTCCGACCCCGGGATATGGCTACACCTTC; cdr3_aa: CASSPTPGYGYTF
j_call: TRBJ2-1; d_call: -; v_call: TRBV28; clone_size: -; cdr3_nt: TGTGCCAGCAGTTTCACGAGATTTTCTTCCAATGAGCAGTTCTTC; cdr3_aa: CASSFTRFSSNEQFF
j_call: TRBJ2-7; d_call: TRBD2; v_call: TRBV6-5; clone_size: -; cdr3_nt: TGTGCCAGCACAAGTGGGGGGGTCGACTACGAGCAGTACTTC; cdr3_aa: CASTSGGVDYEQYF
j_call: TRBJ2-4; d_call: TRBD2; v_call: TRBV14; clone_size: -; cdr3_nt: TGTGCCAGCAGCCATTTCGGCGGGGGGCCAAACATTCAGTACTTC; cdr3_aa: CASSHFGGGPNIQYF
j_call: TRBJ2-2; d_call: -; v_call: TRBV6-5; clone_size: -; cdr3_nt: TGTGCCAGCAGCCCCCGGGGATTTAACACCGGGGAGCTGTTTTTT; cdr3_aa: CASSPRGFNTGELFF
j_call: TRBJ2-2; d_call: -; v_call: TRBV28; clone_size: -; cdr3_nt: TGTGCCAGTGGCTTAGAGGGGGACACCGGGGAGCTGTTTTTT; cdr3_aa: CASGLEGDTGELFF
j_call: TRBJ2-3; d_call: -; v_call: TRBV6-1; clone_size: -; cdr3_nt: TGTGCCAGCAGTGTCGGCCCGGGGGGCACAGATACGCAGTATTTT; cdr3_aa: CASSVGPGGTDTQYF
j_call: TRBJ1-6; d_call: -; v_call: TRBV28; clone_size: -; cdr3_nt: TGTGCCAGCAGTTCCTCGGGGGGTTTGAATTCACCCCTCCACTTT; cdr3_aa: CASSSSGGLNSPLHF
j_call: TRBJ1-2; d_call: -; v_call: TRBV5-7; clone_size: -; cdr3_nt: TGTGCCATCGAGAAGGGGCACCCATACGGCTACACCTTC; cdr3_aa: CAIEKGHPYGYTF
j_call: TRBJ2-7; d_call: -; v_call: TRBV27; clone_size: -; cdr3_nt: TGTGCCAGCAGTTTATCGAGGACAAATCCCTACGAGCAGTACTTC; cdr3_aa: CASSLSRTNPYEQYF
j_call: TRBJ1-5; d_call: -; v_call: TRBV6-1; clone_size: -; cdr3_nt: TGTGCCAGCGTAGCGGGGGGGGTAAAACAGCCCCAGCATTTT; cdr3_aa: CASVAGGVKQPQHF
j_call: TRBJ2-2; d_call: -; v_call: TRBV6-5; clone_size: -; cdr3_nt: TGTGCCAGCAGTTATGCGGACACCTACACCGGGGAGCTGTTTTTT; cdr3_aa: CASSYADTYTGELFF
j_call: TRBJ2-5; d_call: -; v_call: TRBV19; clone_size: -; cdr3_nt: TGTGCCACCTCGCCAGGGGCAGGGACCCAGTACTTC; cdr3_aa: CATSPGAGTQYF
j_call: TRBJ1-1; d_call: -; v_call: TRBV4-3; clone_size: -; cdr3_nt: TGCGCCAGCAGCCTTTACTTCGACAGGCCGAACACTGAAGCTTTCTTT; cdr3_aa: CASSLYFDRPNTEAFF
j_call: TRBJ2-3; d_call: -; v_call: TRBV7-9; clone_size: -; cdr3_nt: TGTGCCAGCAGCTCCGCGGCGGGAACTCCAGATACGCAGTATTTT; cdr3_aa: CASSSAAGTPDTQYF
j_call: TRBJ2-5; d_call: -; v_call: TRBV19; clone_size: once; cdr3_nt: TGTGCCAGTAATGGGCAGAGTCAAGAGACCCAGTACTTC; cdr3_aa: CASNGQSQETQYF
j_call: TRBJ2-7; d_call: -; v_call: TRBV2; clone_size: -; cdr3_nt: TGTGCCAGCAGACGGGGGGGGACAGTCTCCTACGAGCAGTACTTC; cdr3_aa: CASRRGGTVSYEQYF
j_call: TRBJ1-5; d_call: -; v_call: TRBV10-1; clone_size: -; cdr3_nt: TGCGTCAGCAGACAGGGCAATCAGCCCCAGCATTTT; cdr3_aa: CVSRQGNQPQHF
j_call: TRBJ2-7; d_call: TRBD2; v_call: TRBV10-3; clone_size: -; cdr3_nt: TGTGCCATCAGTGAGCTAGCGGGGGGTTACGAGCAGTACTTC; cdr3_aa: CAISELAGGYEQYF
j_call: TRBJ1-6; d_call: -; v_call: TRBV9; clone_size: -; cdr3_nt: TGTGCCAGCAGCGGAAAAGGGACGGGACAAAATTCACCCCTCCACTTT; cdr3_aa: CASSGKGTGQNSPLHF
j_call: TRBJ2-6; d_call: TRBD1; v_call: TRBV27; clone_size: -; cdr3_nt: TGTGCCAGCAGTTCCCGGGACAGGGGGAGCGGGGCCAACGTCCTGACTTTC; cdr3_aa: CASSSRDRGSGANVLTF
j_call: TRBJ1-1; d_call: TRBD1; v_call: TRBV19; clone_size: -; cdr3_nt: TGTGCCAGTAGTCCCCGACAGGGGGCAGGGAACACTGAAGCTTTCTTT; cdr3_aa: CASSPRQGAGNTEAFF
j_call: TRBJ2-7; d_call: TRBD1; v_call: TRBV2; clone_size: -; cdr3_nt: TGTGCCTCCCAAAAATTAGGGACAGGGACCTACGAGCAGTACTTC; cdr3_aa: CASQKLGTGTYEQYF
j_call: TRBJ2-6; d_call: -; v_call: TRBV9; clone_size: once; cdr3_nt: TGTGCCAGCAGCGGACTTGTCTCTGGGGCCAACGTCCTGACTTTC; cdr3_aa: CASSGLVSGANVLTF
j_call: TRBJ1-2; d_call: TRBD1; v_call: TRBV5-1; clone_size: -; cdr3_nt: TGCGCCAGCAGCTTGGCCAGGGGGTATGGCTACACCTTC; cdr3_aa: CASSLARGYGYTF
j_call: TRBJ2-3; d_call: TRBD2; v_call: TRBV2; clone_size: -; cdr3_nt: TGTGCCAGCAGTGATCCGGGGGGGCCTGTTGGCACAGATACGCAGTATTTT; cdr3_aa: CASSDPGGPVGTDTQYF
j_call: TRBJ1-2; d_call: -; v_call: TRBV28; clone_size: -; cdr3_nt: TGTGCCAGCAGCCAGACTGATTATGGCTACACCTTC; cdr3_aa: CASSQTDYGYTF
j_call: TRBJ1-2; d_call: TRBD1; v_call: TRBV27; clone_size: -; cdr3_nt: TGTGCCAGCAGTCTCCACCCCCTTGCAGGGGGTTATGGCTACACCTTC; cdr3_aa: CASSLHPLAGGYGYTF
j_call: TRBJ2-7; d_call: TRBD1; v_call: TRBV5-4; clone_size: few; cdr3_nt: TGTGCCAGCAGCTCCGGGACAGCCTCCTACGAGCAGTACTTC; cdr3_aa: CASSSGTASYEQYF
j_call: TRBJ2-5; d_call: -; v_call: TRBV6-1; clone_size: -; cdr3_nt: TGTGCCAGCAGTGAAACAGGGATACAAGAGACCCAGTACTTC; cdr3_aa: CASSETGIQETQYF
j_call: TRBJ2-2; d_call: TRBD1; v_call: TRBV2; clone_size: -; cdr3_nt: TGTGCCAGCTCGCTTTCCGACAGGGGTGCCGGGGAGCTGTTTTTT; cdr3_aa: CASSLSDRGAGELFF
j_call: TRBJ1-5; d_call: -; v_call: TRBV6-5; clone_size: -; cdr3_nt: TGTGCCAGCAGTGGGGGGATCGGTCAGCCCCAGCATTTT; cdr3_aa: CASSGGIGQPQHF
j_call: TRBJ2-7; d_call: TRBD1; v_call: TRBV2; clone_size: -; cdr3_nt: TGTGCCAGCACACGACAGGGGGTCCCCTACGAGCAGTACTTC; cdr3_aa: CASTRQGVPYEQYF
j_call: TRBJ2-3; d_call: TRBD1; v_call: TRBV19; clone_size: -; cdr3_nt: TGTGCCAGTAGTGTCTGGACAGGGTACGGCACAGATACGCAGTATTTT; cdr3_aa: CASSVWTGYGTDTQYF
j_call: TRBJ2-3; d_call: TRBD2; v_call: TRBV2; clone_size: -; cdr3_nt: TGTGCCGGGGGTAGCGGGGCTAGCACAGATACGCAGTATTTT; cdr3_aa: CAGGSGASTDTQYF
j_call: TRBJ2-3; d_call: TRBD1; v_call: TRBV4-3; clone_size: -; cdr3_nt: TGCGCCAGCAGCCAAGCGCACAGGGGTTCTGGCACAGATACGCAGTATTTT; cdr3_aa: CASSQAHRGSGTDTQYF
j_call: TRBJ1-2; d_call: TRBD1; v_call: TRBV27; clone_size: -; cdr3_nt: TGTGCCAGCAGTTTTTCGGGACAGGGAAATGGCTACACCTTC; cdr3_aa: CASSFSGQGNGYTF
j_call: TRBJ2-3; d_call: -; v_call: TRBV2; clone_size: -; cdr3_nt: TGTGCCAGCAGTGAAGTCTGGCAGGCCTTGAGCACAGATACGCAGTATTTT; cdr3_aa: CASSEVWQALSTDTQYF
j_call: TRBJ1-2; d_call: -; v_call: TRBV29-1; clone_size: -; cdr3_nt: TGCAGCGTTGAAAAGGAGGGTGCCGGGTATGGCTACACCTTC; cdr3_aa: CSVEKEGAGYGYTF
j_call: TRBJ2-2; d_call: TRBD1; v_call: TRBV2; clone_size: once; cdr3_nt: TGTGCCAGCAGGATCGACAGGGCCCCCGGGGAGCTGTTTTTT; cdr3_aa: CASRIDRAPGELFF
j_call: TRBJ2-7; d_call: TRBD2; v_call: TRBV6-5; clone_size: -; cdr3_nt: TGTGCCAGCAGACGGGGGGAATTAAGGGCCTACGAGCAGTACTTC; cdr3_aa: CASRRGELRAYEQYF
j_call: TRBJ2-7; d_call: -; v_call: TRBV2; clone_size: few; cdr3_nt: TGTGCCAGCAGTGGCTCGGGGGGCCCCAACGAGCAGTACTTC; cdr3_aa: CASSGSGGPNEQYF
j_call: TRBJ2-6; d_call: -; v_call: TRBV6-1; clone_size: once; cdr3_nt: TGTGCCAGCAGGGCCATGGAGGCGGGGGCCAACGTCCTGACTTTC; cdr3_aa: CASRAMEAGANVLTF
j_call: TRBJ1-1; d_call: -; v_call: TRBV4-1; clone_size: -; cdr3_nt: TGCGCCAGCAGAGGATTACTAAAGAACACTGAAGCTTTCTTT; cdr3_aa: CASRGLLKNTEAFF
j_call: TRBJ2-3; d_call: -; v_call: TRBV2; clone_size: -; cdr3_nt: TGTGCCAGCAGTGAAGGTAGGGGTGGAGGGACAGATACGCAGTATTTT; cdr3_aa: CASSEGRGGGTDTQYF
j_call: TRBJ1-3; d_call: -; v_call: TRBV7-6; clone_size: few; cdr3_nt: TGTGCCAGCAGCTTAGGCCAACTAGGTCTTGGAAACACCATATATTTT; cdr3_aa: CASSLGQLGLGNTIYF
j_call: TRBJ1-4; d_call: -; v_call: TRBV6-6; clone_size: few; cdr3_nt: TGTGCCAGCAGCGACCGCGGGGCTGAAAAACTGTTTTTT; cdr3_aa: CASSDRGAEKLFF
j_call: TRBJ1-1; d_call: -; v_call: TRBV2; clone_size: -; cdr3_nt: TGTGCCAGCAGTGAAGGTATAGGGGGGGGCACTGAAGCTTTCTTT; cdr3_aa: CASSEGIGGGTEAFF
j_call: TRBJ1-1; d_call: -; v_call: TRBV2; clone_size: -; cdr3_nt: TGTGCCAGCAGTGAAAGCCCAGCGGGCACTGAAGCTTTCTTT; cdr3_aa: CASSESPAGTEAFF
j_call: TRBJ2-7; d_call: TRBD1; v_call: TRBV18; clone_size: -; cdr3_nt: TGTGCCAGCTCACCATCTACAGGGGGCGGTGAGCAGTACTTC; cdr3_aa: CASSPSTGGGEQYF
j_call: TRBJ1-6; d_call: TRBD1; v_call: TRBV13; clone_size: -; cdr3_nt: TGTGCCAGCAGCCAGGGACAGGGTAAAAATTCACCCCTCCACTTT; cdr3_aa: CASSQGQGKNSPLHF
j_call: TRBJ1-3; d_call: -; v_call: TRBV5-8; clone_size: -; cdr3_nt: TGTGCCAGCAGCTTATTACGGGGGAATGGAAACACCATATATTTT; cdr3_aa: CASSLLRGNGNTIYF
j_call: TRBJ1-2; d_call: -; v_call: TRBV6-4; clone_size: -; cdr3_nt: TGTGCCAGCAGTAGTAGCGTTAACTATGGCTACACCTTC; cdr3_aa: CASSSSVNYGYTF
j_call: TRBJ1-2; d_call: -; v_call: TRBV19; clone_size: -; cdr3_nt: TGTGCCAGTAGTATAGTGTGGGAGAGGGCTCTTAACTATGGCTACACCTTC; cdr3_aa: CASSIVWERALNYGYTF
j_call: TRBJ2-1; d_call: TRBD2; v_call: TRBV2; clone_size: few; cdr3_nt: TGTGCCAGCAGTGTTTTTGTAGCGGGGGGGGGTGAGCAGTTCTTC; cdr3_aa: CASSVFVAGGGEQFF
j_call: TRBJ2-5; d_call: TRBD1; v_call: TRBV5-1; clone_size: -; cdr3_nt: TGCGCCAGCAGCACCCGGACAGGGGGCGGCCAAGAGACCCAGTACTTC; cdr3_aa: CASSTRTGGGQETQYF
j_call: TRBJ1-4; d_call: -; v_call: TRBV7-8; clone_size: few; cdr3_nt: TGTGCCAGCAGCTCGTTAGTCGGTCCTAATGAAAAACTGTTTTTT; cdr3_aa: CASSSLVGPNEKLFF
j_call: TRBJ2-7; d_call: TRBD1; v_call: TRBV10-1; clone_size: -; cdr3_nt: TGCGCCAGCAGTGACTTGGACAGGGAGGCGAGCTACGAGCAGTACTTC; cdr3_aa: CASSDLDREASYEQYF
j_call: TRBJ2-7; d_call: -; v_call: TRBV2; clone_size: -; cdr3_nt: TGTGCCAGCAGTGAAGGAGTACAGACCTACGAGCAGTACTTC; cdr3_aa: CASSEGVQTYEQYF
j_call: TRBJ1-2; d_call: TRBD1; v_call: TRBV4-1; clone_size: -; cdr3_nt: TGCGCCAGCAGCCCCGGGACAGGGGGCGGCTATGGCTACACCTTC; cdr3_aa: CASSPGTGGGYGYTF